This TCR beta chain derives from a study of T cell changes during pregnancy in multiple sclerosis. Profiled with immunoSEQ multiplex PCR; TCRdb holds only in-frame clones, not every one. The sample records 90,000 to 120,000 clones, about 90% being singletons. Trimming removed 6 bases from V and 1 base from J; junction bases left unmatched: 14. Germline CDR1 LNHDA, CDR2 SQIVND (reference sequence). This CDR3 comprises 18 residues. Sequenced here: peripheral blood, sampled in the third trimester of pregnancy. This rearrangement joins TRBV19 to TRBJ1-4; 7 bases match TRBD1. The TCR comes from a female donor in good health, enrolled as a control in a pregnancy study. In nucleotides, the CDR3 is TGTGCCAGTAGGGCCGCGAACAGGGGAAATCTAACTAATGAAAAACTGTTTTTT. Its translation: CASRAANRGNLTNEKLFF. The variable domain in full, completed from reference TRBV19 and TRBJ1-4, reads DGGITQSPKYLFRKEGQNVTLSCEQNLNHDAMYWYRQDPGQGLRLIYYSQIVNDFQKGDIAEGYSVSREKKESFPLTVTSAQKNPTAFYLCASRAANRGNLTNEKLFFGSGTQLSVL.